This T cell receptor (beta chain) was documented in a study of beta chain features in type 1 diabetes. Study-level points and caveats: Moderately but significantly shorter TCRB CDR3s were found in Type 1 diabetes patients in all four CD4+ subsets. TCRB rearrangement may or may not be influenced by HLA type; here this remained unresolved.

Regarding this clone: Its target is unknown.

Reverse transcription of all isolated RNA meant that expressed TCRB transcripts were sequenced. Naive, central memory and regulatory T cell samples averaged approximately 3.6 million immunoSEQ reads each. Repertoires were generated with immunoSEQ multiplex PCR, while TCRdb's copy carries only in-frame clones and drops some. The sample has roughly 250,000 clones; around 10% are singletons. This CDR3 region has 13 residues. Deletions cut 5 bases from V and 3 bases from J, with 12 bases between. The germline V gene has CDR1 SGHRS and CDR2 YFSETQ. Post-sort purity exceeded 95% for all sorted populations. This clonotype was obtained from a woman between 18 and 29 years old in good health. Sequencing input: naive CD4+ T cells from blood. J is TRBJ2-7 and V is TRBV5-1; a possible D gene is TRBD1 (6 bases). The CDR3, as DNA: TGCGCCAGCAGACAGGGCGTGAACTACGAGCAGTACTTC. Translated, it gives CASRQGVNYEQYF.